Listed below are T cell receptor beta chains from one sample, sequenced in a study of blood T cell repertoires in COVID-19. The data were produced by immunoSEQ multiplex PCR, yet TCRdb's version contains in-frame clones alone and is incomplete. Of approximately 160,000 clones in the sample, approximately 80% are singletons; the top ten hold roughly 8.3%. Sequencing was performed on peripheral blood. These receptors came from a man aged 55 to 69 with acute or convalescent COVID-19. Both conserved end residues are part of each CDR3. D genes are given only for firm matches. A row's size may be missing; if present it is once, few, many or a size class.

j_call v_call d_call clone_size cdr3_nt cdr3_aa
TRBJ1-2 TRBV4-1 - - TGCGCCAGCAGTAGACTTATGGTTCCCCACTATGGCTACACCTTC CASSRLMVPHYGYTF
TRBJ2-2 TRBV5-1 - - TGCGCCAGCAGCTTGGAGCCTGTGAACACCGGGGAGCTGTTTTTT CASSLEPVNTGELFF
TRBJ2-3 TRBV5-1 - once TGCGCCAGCAGCGGAAGGTGGGGCAGCACAGATACGCAGTATTTT CASSGRWGSTDTQYF
TRBJ1-1 TRBV10-3 - - TGTGCCATCAGGGGCCCGGGGGACACTGAAGCTTTCTTT CAIRGPGDTEAFF
TRBJ1-5 TRBV7-3 - - TGTGCCAGCAGCTTAACGGGGCCTCAGCCCCAGCATTTT CASSLTGPQPQHF
TRBJ2-3 TRBV19 TRBD2 - TGTGCCAGTAGGCTGACTAGCGCAAGCACAGATACGCAGTATTTT CASRLTSASTDTQYF
TRBJ1-3 TRBV10-3 - - TGTGCCATCAGTGAGGGCAAAAGCGGCTTAGGAAACACCATATATTTT CAISEGKSGLGNTIYF
TRBJ2-2 TRBV19 TRBD1 - TGTGCCAGTAGTACCTCTAACCTGGGACAGGGGGCCCCCGGGGAGCTGTTTTTT CASSTSNLGQGAPGELFF
TRBJ1-1 TRBV27 - many TGTGCCAGCAGTTTATTGGGTCTCGGGAGGGGATACTCTGAAGCTTTCTTT CASSLLGLGRGYSEAFF
TRBJ1-2 TRBV18 TRBD1 - TGTGCCAGCTCACCGGGACAGATCTATGGCTACACCTTC CASSPGQIYGYTF
TRBJ2-7 TRBV4-1 TRBD2 - TGCGCCAGCAGCCAAAACCCCCCTAGCGGAAGAACTTACGAGCAGTACTTC CASSQNPPSGRTYEQYF
TRBJ2-7 TRBV12-3/TRBV12-4 - - TGTGCCAGCAGTTTTTTCGGGGACGAGCAGTACTTC CASSFFGDEQYF
TRBJ2-4 TRBV28 TRBD2 - TGTGCCACCCGTAGCGGGGGTTCCGTAGCCAAAAACATTCAGTACTTC CATRSGGSVAKNIQYF
TRBJ1-2 TRBV5-8 TRBD1 - TGTGCCAGCAGCAAGGGACAGGAGGAGATATATGGCTACACCTTC CASSKGQEEIYGYTF
TRBJ1-1 TRBV5-1 - - TGCGCCAGCAGCTTGTGGGGGGAAGGGGACACTGAAGCTTTCTTT CASSLWGEGDTEAFF
TRBJ1-2 TRBV28 TRBD1 - TGTGCCAGCAGTGCTCCACAGGGGGCTGGAGGCTACACCTTC CASSAPQGAGGYTF
TRBJ1-1 TRBV5-8 - - TGTGCCAGCAGCACTCGCCTCAGGGGCGGGGGTGAAGCTTTCTTT CASSTRLRGGGEAFF
TRBJ1-2 TRBV30 TRBD1 once TGTGCCGGATGGGACAGCTCAAACTATGGCTACACCTTC CAGWDSSNYGYTF
TRBJ2-3 TRBV4-2 - - TGTGCCAGCAGCCAAGGAGATGGCACAGATACGCAGTATTTT CASSQGDGTDTQYF
TRBJ2-7 TRBV6-1 TRBD1 - TGTGCCAGCAGTGGGGGAGGGGGACAGGGGGTCTACGAGCAGTACTTC CASSGGGGQGVYEQYF
TRBJ1-4 TRBV12-5 - - TGTGCTAGTGGTTTGGCGAGACACACTCCAAGCGGGACTAATGAAAAACTGTTTTTT CASGLARHTPSGTNEKLFF
TRBJ2-5 TRBV11-2 TRBD2 - TGTGCCAGCAGCTTAGATGTCGGGGGGGCAAAGACCCAGTACTTC CASSLDVGGAKTQYF
TRBJ1-2 TRBV7-2 - - TGTGCCAGCAGCTTATCGGTGGTCAGGGGCTCCTATGGCTACACCTTC CASSLSVVRGSYGYTF
TRBJ2-7 TRBV9 TRBD1 many TGTGCCAGCAGCGCCCAGGGGGCCGATGGCTACGAGCAGTACTTC CASSAQGADGYEQYF
TRBJ2-5 TRBV24-1 TRBD1 - TGTGCCACCAGTGACCCGGACAGGGGGCGCTTAGGGACCCAGTACTTC CATSDPDRGRLGTQYF